This T cell receptor beta chain is drawn from a study of cytomegalovirus exposure and HLA in healthy donors. Worth noting for this clone: The antigen is undetermined.

Overall study results and limits: Rare TCR sequences predominated, though certain public TCRs were found in many donors. As was reported, the classifier diagnosed cytomegalovirus status with high specificity and sensitivity.

The CDR3 covers 15 residues. The PCR used 60 Vbeta and 13 Jbeta primers. TCRdb's table, derived via immunoSEQ multiplex PCR, lists solely in-frame clones and lacks some. The sample holds about 150,000 clones; over 65% are singletons and the top ten take approximately 3%. The sequence was collected from a woman between 40 and 50 years old in good health and CMV-seronegative. This sequence joins TRBV1 and TRBJ2-1; the table's D call, TRBD2, was not checked against the DNA. TRBV1 is classified as a pseudogene. The sequencing sample was made of PBMCs. The DNA for the CDR3 is TGCACCAGCAGCCAACGGACTAGCCCTTACAATGAGCAGTTCTTC. Protein: CTSSQRTSPYNEQFF.